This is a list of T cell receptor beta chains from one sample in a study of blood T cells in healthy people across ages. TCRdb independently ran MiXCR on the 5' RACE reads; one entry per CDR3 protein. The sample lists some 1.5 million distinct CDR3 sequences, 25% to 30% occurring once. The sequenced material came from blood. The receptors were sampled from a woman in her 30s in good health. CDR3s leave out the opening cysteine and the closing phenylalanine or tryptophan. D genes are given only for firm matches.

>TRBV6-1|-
ASSVHRVGELF
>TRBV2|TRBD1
ASSMGQGYNEQF
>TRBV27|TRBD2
ASSFGTKDTQY
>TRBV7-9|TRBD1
ASSLAEGAANEKLF
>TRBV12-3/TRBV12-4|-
ASSFSTVDEAF
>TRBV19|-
ASMVIGSETQY
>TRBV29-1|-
SVDGGAGGEAQH
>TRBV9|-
ASSAGRTSYEQY
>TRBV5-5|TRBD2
ASSPTSGIHNEQF
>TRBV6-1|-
ASNPGYESSGANVLT
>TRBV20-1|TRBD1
SACPTGDQETQY
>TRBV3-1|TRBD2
ASSQVGTSGSNEQY
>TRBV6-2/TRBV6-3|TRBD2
ASSNLAGRSYNEQF
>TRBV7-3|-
ASSSTRPDTQY
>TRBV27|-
ASSLETGSTGELF
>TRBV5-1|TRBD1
ASSRTGTGEAYEQY
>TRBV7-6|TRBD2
ASGLLLAGGTYEQY
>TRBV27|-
ASSPRTVENIQY
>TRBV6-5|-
ASSTPGRGSTEAF
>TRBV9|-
ASSESQGPTGELF
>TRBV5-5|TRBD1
ASSSPDRGSGYT
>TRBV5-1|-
ASSLGSGTYT
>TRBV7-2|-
ASSLDVPQETQY